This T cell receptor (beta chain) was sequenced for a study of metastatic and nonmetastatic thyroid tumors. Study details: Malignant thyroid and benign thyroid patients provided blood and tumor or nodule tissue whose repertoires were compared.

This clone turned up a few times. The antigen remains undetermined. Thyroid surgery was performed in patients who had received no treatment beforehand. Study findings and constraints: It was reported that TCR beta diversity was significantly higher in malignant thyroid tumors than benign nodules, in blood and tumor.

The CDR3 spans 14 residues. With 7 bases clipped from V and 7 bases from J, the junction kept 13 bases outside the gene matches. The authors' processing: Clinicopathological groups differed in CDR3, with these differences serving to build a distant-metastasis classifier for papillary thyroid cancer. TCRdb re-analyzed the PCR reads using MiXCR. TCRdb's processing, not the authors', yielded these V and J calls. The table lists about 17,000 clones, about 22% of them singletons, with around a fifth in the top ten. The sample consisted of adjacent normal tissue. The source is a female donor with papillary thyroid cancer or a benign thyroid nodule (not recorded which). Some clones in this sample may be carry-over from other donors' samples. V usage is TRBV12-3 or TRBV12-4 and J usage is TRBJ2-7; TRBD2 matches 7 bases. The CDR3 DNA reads TGTGCCAGCACCCTGCGGGGGATTCAGGGAGAGCAGTACTTC. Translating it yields CASTLRGIQGEQYF.